Below, 20 T cell receptor beta chains from the same sample are listed, as sequenced in a study of blood T cell repertoires in COVID-19. Profiled with immunoSEQ multiplex PCR; TCRdb holds only in-frame clones, not every one. The table shows around 450,000 clones, with about 89% occurring only once. The source material was peripheral blood. All receptors derive from a woman younger than 45 with acute or convalescent COVID-19.

This rearrangement joins TRBV18 to TRBJ2-5, with TRBD1 as a possible D gene (5 bases). Trimming left V 2 bases short and J 2 bases short, with 9 bases between. Germline V lookup: CDR1 KGHSH, CDR2 LQKENI. There are 14 residues in the CDR3. CDR3 sequence: CASSPFDRQETQYF. As DNA, the CDR3 is TGTGCCAGCTCACCATTTGACAGACAAGAGACCCAGTACTTC.

This clone was seen just once. This sequence joins TRBV2 and TRBJ2-5; TRBD1 is a possible D gene (5 bases). Between the trimmed V and J ends, which lost 7 bases and 2 bases, there was a span of 14 bases. CDR1 and CDR2 (germline): SNHLY, FYNNEI. The CDR3 sequence is 14 residues long. The CDR3 DNA is TGTGCCAGCAAGGGGTATCTGGGTCAAGAGACCCAGTACTTC. Protein sequence: CASKGYLGQETQYF.

The chain employs TRBV2 and TRBJ2-2; 8 positions match TRBD2. Germline CDR1 and CDR2: SNHLY and FYNNEI. CDR3 length equals 16 residues. Losses at the gene ends were 7 bases for V and 0 bases for J; bases not matched to a gene: 7. The CDR3 sequence is CASTLMGLANTGELFF. CDR3 sequence (DNA): TGTGCCAGCACCCTGATGGGACTAGCGAACACCGGGGAGCTGTTTTTT.

The chain is built from TRBV2 and TRBJ1-2, with a tentative D call TRBD1 (6 bases). Germline V gene lookup returns CDR1 SNHLY and CDR2 FYNNEI. Deletions cut 6 bases from V and 5 bases from J, with 13 bases between. The CDR3 runs 13 residues. The CDR3 loop is CASSFQGQYGYTF. For the CDR3, the DNA is TGTGCCAGCAGCTTCCAAGGACAGTATGGCTACACCTTC.

J is TRBJ2-7 and V is TRBV7-2; TRBD2 aligns across 7 bases. The CDR3 sequence is 14 residues long. V lost 4 bases and J lost 3; bases outside the gene matches: 6. Germline values: CDR1 SGHTA, CDR2 FQGNSA. CDR3 DNA sequence: TGTGCCAGCAGCTCCCATGGCGGGGGCTACGAGCAGTACTTC. Its protein product is CASSSHGGGYEQYF.

The chain carries TRBV11-2 and TRBJ1-2; 9 bases are a match to TRBD1. Germline CDR1 SGHAT, CDR2 FQNNGV. The V segment lost 6 bases and the J segment 7 bases; nucleotides outside the gene matches: 9. The CDR3 extends over 14 amino acids. The DNA for the CDR3 is TGTGCCAGCAGACGTCCCGGGACAGGGTCTGGCTACACCTTC. Translation gives CASRRPGTGSGYTF.

The CDR3 sequence is CASSLAPTGSTDTQYF. CDR3 DNA sequence: TGTGCCAGCAGCCTGGCCCCAACAGGGAGCACAGATACGCAGTATTTT. The chain carries TRBV7-6 and TRBJ2-3, with a possible D match to TRBD1 (6 bases). This CDR3 spans 16 amino acids. Looked up from germline, CDR1 is SGHVS and CDR2 is FNYEAQ. V was clipped by 5 bases and J by 0 bases, with 15 bases between them.

The V gene is TRBV2, the J gene TRBJ2-2, with 9 bases matching TRBD1. This CDR3 spans 16 amino acids. Germline assignment: CDR1 SNHLY and CDR2 FYNNEI. Unmatched junction bases numbered 11, after V lost 6 bases and J lost 6 bases. The CDR3 DNA reads TGTGCCAGCAGAAGGGGGACAGGGTCCACCGCCGGGGAGCTGTTTTTT. It yields the protein CASRRGTGSTAGELFF.

This clone was seen a single time. V gene TRBV27 combines with J gene TRBJ1-1; tentative D call: TRBD1 (6 bases). The CDR3 has 14 residues. Germline-derived CDR1 and CDR2 are MNHEY and SMNVEV (reference sequence). The V gene lost 5 bases and the J gene lost 1 base, with 11 bases spanning the gap. The CDR3 nucleotides are TGTGCCAGCAGTACAGGGCTGTGGAACACTGAAGCTTTCTTT. Translated, it gives CASSTGLWNTEAFF.

V gene TRBV9 combines with J gene TRBJ1-3; TRBD1 aligns across 8 bases. The CDR3 has 16 amino acids. V lost 1 base, J lost 4 bases, and 7 bases stayed unmatched. Germline CDR1 is SGDLS and CDR2 is YYNGEE. The CDR3 spells CASSVSYRGGGNTIYF. DNA for the CDR3: TGTGCCAGCAGCGTATCCTACAGGGGGGGCGGAAACACCATATATTTT.

The gene calls are TRBV24-1 and TRBJ2-3, with TRBD1 as a possible D gene (6 bases). This CDR3 comprises 17 residues. Germline V gives CDR1 KGHDR, CDR2 SFDVKD. The V end was cut by 3 bases, the J end by 2 bases, with 17 bases between. The CDR3 sequence: CATSDSHGTLFTDTQYF. DNA of the CDR3: TGTGCCACCAGTGATAGCCACGGGACACTATTCACAGATACGCAGTATTTT.

The V and J genes are TRBV9 and TRBJ1-3; a weak D match, TRBD1 (5 bases). The germline V and J ends were trimmed by 4 bases and 0 bases, with 14 bases remaining between them. CDR3 length: 16 residues. Germline assignment: CDR1 SGDLS and CDR2 YYNGEE. As DNA, the CDR3 is TGTGCCAGCAGCACAGGACGGTTTAACTCTGGAAACACCATATATTTT. It yields the protein CASSTGRFNSGNTIYF.

V and J are TRBV9 and TRBJ2-7; the D gene is possibly TRBD1 (5 bases). CDR3 length equals 13 residues. CDR1 and CDR2 (germline): SGDLS, YYNGEE. V lost 0 bases, J lost 5 bases, and 9 bases lay in between. The CDR3 sequence is CASSVAPRDEQYF. The CDR3 nucleotides read TGTGCCAGCAGCGTAGCCCCCAGGGACGAGCAGTACTTC. The whole variable domain, remainder taken from reference TRBV9 and TRBJ2-7, is DSGVTQTPKHLITATGQRVTLRCSPRSGDLSVYWYQQSLDQGLQFLIQYYNGEERAKGNILERFSAQQFPDLHSELNLSSLELGDSALYFCASSVAPRDEQYFGPGTRLTVT.

This chain connects TRBV5-5 to TRBJ1-1; D is uncertain. This CDR3 is 13 amino acids long. V shed 3 bases and J shed 2 bases, with 8 bases lying between them. The germline gives CDR1 SGHKS, CDR2 YYEKEE (reference sequence). This CDR3 is CASSSHRNTEAFF. The DNA of the CDR3 is TGTGCCAGCAGCTCCCACAGAAACACTGAAGCTTTCTTT.

The J gene is TRBJ2-7, the V gene TRBV11-3; the D is unclear. The CDR3 has 13 amino acids. V shed 3 bases and J shed 5 bases, with 11 bases lying between them. Germline-derived CDR1 and CDR2 are SGHNT and YENEEA. The CDR3 sequence is CASSLNSLNEQYF. In nucleotides, the CDR3 is TGTGCCAGCAGCTTGAACAGCTTGAACGAGCAGTACTTC.

The V call is TRBV19, the J call TRBJ1-6; TRBD1 matches at 7 bases. This CDR3 has 14 amino acids. Germline lookup yields CDR1 LNHDA and CDR2 SQIVND (reference sequence). The J segment lost 8 bases and the V segment lost 3 bases, leaving 4 bases of the junction unmatched. The CDR3 protein is CASSIVRGDSPLHF. As DNA, the CDR3 is TGTGCCAGTAGTATTGTCAGGGGGGATTCACCCCTCCACTTT.

About this clone itself: Other DNA sequences within the sample encode an identical CDR3. The V gene is TRBV28, the J gene TRBJ1-1, with D perhaps matching TRBD1 (5 bases). The CDR3 runs to 13 residues. Trimming pared 0 bases from V and 5 bases from J, leaving 7 bases between. Germline V gene lookup returns CDR1 MDHEN and CDR2 SYDVKM. CDR3 DNA: TGTGCCAGCAGTTTATGGGGGGGGACTGAAGCTTTCTTT. This encodes CASSLWGGTEAFF.

In its sample, this clone was seen a few times. The rearrangement links TRBV5-1 to TRBJ1-4, with 7 nucleotides matching TRBD1. J gave up 5 bases and V 0 bases, and 1 base lay outside the gene matches. The germline V gene has CDR1 SGHRS and CDR2 YFSETQ. CDR3 length: 14 residues. The CDR3 is CASSLGDSNEKLFF. CDR3 bases: TGCGCCAGCAGCTTGGGGGACAGCAATGAAAAACTGTTTTTT.

This clone was recorded once. V gene TRBV12-3 or TRBV12-4 combines with J gene TRBJ1-3, with 7 bases that match TRBD1. V shed 5 bases, J shed 8 bases, and the junction held 6 bases outside the gene matches. This CDR3 is 13 amino acids long. The CDR3 sequence is CASSRDSVDTIYF. CDR3 DNA sequence: TGTGCCAGCAGTAGGGACAGCGTAGACACCATATATTTT.

The rearrangement joins TRBV15 to TRBJ2-3; 14 bases align to TRBD2. Germline lookup yields CDR1 LNHNV and CDR2 YYDKDF (reference sequence). This CDR3 has 17 residues. The ends lost 10 bases at V and 1 base at J; junction bases unmatched: 10. The CDR3 spells CAIGPGLAGARTDTQYF. The CDR3 bases are TGTGCCATCGGCCCGGGACTAGCGGGGGCCCGCACAGATACGCAGTATTTT. The variable domain in full, with the rest retrieved from reference TRBV15 and TRBJ2-3, is DAMVIQNPRYQVTQFGKPVTLSCSQTLNHNVMYWYQQKSSQAPKLLFHYYDKDFNNEADTPDNFQSRRPNTSFCFLDIRSPGLGDTAMYLCAIGPGLAGARTDTQYFGPGTRLTVL.